This TCR beta chain comes out of a study of low-dose radiotherapy and immunotherapy resistance in tumors. This CDR3 contains 15 residues. CDR1 and CDR2 from the germline V gene are ENHRY and SYGVKD. V gave up 6 bases and J gave up 10 bases; unmatched junction bases: 16. Alpha- and beta-chain coverage of first-strand cDNA came from TRAV- and TRBV-specific primers. TCR amplification ran approximately 20 PCR cycles using constant-region and V-primer adapter primers. After the mRNA was isolated, it was amplified using in vitro transcription. TCRdb itself ran the reads through MiXCR, one entry per CDR3 protein. The sample consists of 75,000 to 95,000 distinct CDR3 sequences, 8% to 10% of them appearing once. The time point is: before trial treatment. The table lists this clonotype with many counts.

The TCR originated in a male donor with prostate cancer. The specimen was PBMCs, collected before treatment. The chain employs TRBV10-3 and TRBJ1-1; 8 bases fit TRBD1. The CDR3 reads CAISDGTGLTRGAFF. In nucleotides, the CDR3 is TGTGCCATCAGCGATGGGACAGGACTCACCCGAGGAGCTTTCTTT.